This TCR beta chain was identified during a study of blood T cell repertoires in COVID-19. Study-wide background: COVID-19 samples, acute and convalescent, were from the United States, Italy and Spain.

Here immunoSEQ multiplex PCR was the method, and the copy in TCRdb shows in-frame clones only, minus some. The sample yields some 490,000 clones, roughly nine tenths seen once. V lost 5 bases to trimming and J lost 2 bases; unmatched junction nucleotides: 8. The CDR3 spans 15 residues. Germline V gene lookup returns CDR1 MNHEY and CDR2 SMNVEV (reference sequence). The genes are TRBV27 and TRBJ1-2, with 7 nucleotides matching TRBD1. The material sequenced was PBMCs or T cells enriched from blood (not recorded which). The clonotype was recovered from a woman in her sixties who had recovered from COVID-19. CDR3 residues: CASSLNRGLNYGYTF. The CDR3 DNA reads as TGTGCCAGCAGTCTCAACAGGGGATTAAACTATGGCTACACCTTC.